The sequence of this TCR beta chain was determined in a study of immune heterogeneity within non-small cell lung tumors. Study observations and caveats: Individual patients showed largely nonoverlapping sets of high-frequency T-cell receptor beta clonotypes. There were identical dominant CDR3 beta clonotypes recurring across tumor sites within a patient, together with site-unique high-frequency clones.

TCR beta CDR3 was amplified by multiplex PCR using 32 V and 13 J primers. TCRdb itself ran the multiplex PCR reads through MiXCR, one entry per CDR3 protein. This table has roughly 1,900 distinct CDR3 sequences, 40% to 50% appearing once. This clonotype was observed a handful of times. The antigen is unknown. This CDR3 spans 14 amino acids. V shed 3 bases and J shed 0 bases, with 7 bases lying between them. In germline, CDR1 is MNHEY, CDR2 SMNVEV (reference sequence). Bulk tumor genomic DNA, about 600 ng per sample, was used as template. Multiple widely separated biopsies were taken from each primary tumor at surgery. The study cohort was described as untreated, and its members had newly diagnosed non-small cell lung cancer. They went on to have curative surgery.

The chain is built from TRBV27 and TRBJ2-3; D is unresolved. Material: lung tumor tissue. The receptor's source is a man aged 65 to 79 with non-small cell lung cancer. The CDR3 is CASSFLGSTDTQYF. The CDR3 DNA reads TGTGCCAGCAGTTTTCTCGGAAGCACAGATACGCAGTATTTT.